This TCR beta chain emerged from a study of prognosis after radiotherapy for stage I lung cancer. Study details: Histologically, the tumors comprised squamous cell carcinoma in several patients and adenocarcinoma in roughly 11.

On this clonotype itself: Its antigen is undetermined. A far larger clone differs by one base, so this is likely a read error.

The TCR beta CDR3 region was amplified from genomic DNA, with two rounds of multiplex PCR being used for the amplification. Gene-specific TRBV and TRBJ primers were used in PCR round one. TCRdb itself ran the multiplex PCR reads through MiXCR, one entry per CDR3 protein. The table shows about 27,000 distinct CDR3 sequences, with 46% occurring only once. Trimming stripped 3 bases from V and 6 bases from J, with 12 bases between. CDR1 and CDR2 from the germline V gene are MNHGY and SVAAGI. The CDR3 extends over 13 amino acids. Study results and limitations: There was a fall in unique TCR clone counts after stereotactic body radiation therapy, median roughly 9,900 versus 7,200.

The material sequenced was PBMCs, taken before or after stereotactic body radiation therapy (not recorded which). V usage is TRBV6-9 and J usage is TRBJ2-7; D ambiguous. The sequence was obtained from a donor over 45 with non-small cell lung cancer. CDR3 sequence: CASSYSKGSEQYF. CDR3 in DNA: TGTGCCAGCAGTTACTCCAAGGGATCCGAGCAGTACTTC.